The subject of this entry is one T cell receptor beta chain. There is no known antigen for this receptor. The read comes to an end 3 residues before the CDR3 does, leaving the germline J gene to fill in the end. CDR1 SGHTA and CDR2 FQGTGA were looked up in the germline V gene. Taken from cysteine to phenylalanine, the CDR3 has 16 residues. The 39 bases shown cover part of the CDR3, and their frame starts at base 1. TCR beta CDR3 regions were amplified by multiplex PCR from an average of roughly 1.1 ug genomic DNA per sample using the immunoSEQ assay. To correct primer bias, the assay used a complete synthetic TCR repertoire to set an amplification baseline. The amplicons were sequenced using the Illumina platform. Per the original workflow: Sequences were error-corrected by clustering with frequency ratios and a modified nearest-neighbor algorithm and were then analyzed in the immunoSEQ Analyzer with IMGT gene definitions. At each rarefaction depth, TCR richness and evenness were averaged across 20 rarefaction repeats, and samples with fewer sequences than that depth were excluded. Wilcoxon rank sum tests with FDR correction were used to compare relative abundances of V, D and J genes between the groups. Blinded duplicates gave an intraclass correlation of around 96% for TCR richness and an average of around 83% across some 69 gene segments. As stored in TCRdb, this immuneACCESS dataset retains in-frame rearrangements with V and J assigned. A fraction of the clones does not appear; measured against another copy, unresolved V genes explain less than half of the discrepancy, and the remainder lacks a known reason. Clone size and V and J calls were adopted from that table, with D and trimming inferred from the DNA. The sample's own table lists approximately 33,000 clones. The ten most abundant clones make up approximately 8.4% of the sample.

Every participant had a single incident cervical HPV16 infection, and women with prevalent HPV16 infections were excluded. Cervical HPV DNA was detected with MY09/MY11 PCR, and genotyping was done with dot-blot hybridization. Around 16 mL of heparinized blood were centrifuged, and the buffy coat was aliquoted, frozen at -30°C, then stored at -80°C. QIAGEN kits were used to extract genomic DNA from buffy coat specimens. These data come from a study of T cells in women clearing cervical HPV infection (dated by TCRdb to 2016 to 2019). Context from the whole study: Cases were roughly 23 women with histologically confirmed HPV16-related CIN3 or worse, including 2 invasive cancers. The approximately 25 controls were women who cleared a single incident HPV16 infection within 12 months without developing precancer or cancer. Case blood was taken at the visit when the lesion was first identified, whereas control blood was taken when infection was no longer detected. For cases, a median interval of 149 days, with an interquartile range of 90 to 200 days, was observed between lesion detection and blood sampling. Since only a few of the women had HLA typing available, the possibility that HLA type was acting as a confounder could not be ruled out. An exploratory proof-of-principle case-control study, nested within the Guanacaste HPV Natural History Study in Costa Rica, was conducted to compare TCR repertoires across cervical HPV16 outcomes. Cases and controls were matched on year of sample collection and on age within five years. Cases had a median age of approximately 34 years and controls had a median age of approximately 37, with no significant differences in baseline characteristics. In the parent cohort, around 9,500 women aged 18 or older were enrolled in Guanacaste, Costa Rica, during about 1992 to 1994 and were followed for roughly 7 years. Five blinded duplicates per group were added as quality controls, so that approximately 60 samples were obtained: about 50 participants and some 10 replicates.

Overall study outcomes, separate from this receptor: Cases were distinguished from controls with an estimated AUC of approximately 0.8 by random forest classifiers combining richness and V gene abundances. T-cell numbers per sample were unknown, so richness differences could reflect varying T-cell content rather than repertoire biology. Lower TRBV6-7 relative abundance was observed in cases than in controls (approximately 0.1% versus 0.17%; Bonferroni P = 0.0008). TCR repertoire richness was significantly higher in CIN3+ cases than in controls across sequencing depths, while evenness did not differ. Because of the cross-sectional design, the study could not determine whether the associations came before infection or resulted from infection, and neither effector/memory subsets nor HPV-specific T cells were isolated.

Sequencing was performed on blood buffy coat. This TCR was recovered from a woman aged 18 to 69 with a cervical HPV16 infection that either progressed to CIN3+ or cleared (not recorded which). The chain uses TRBV7-3 and TRBJ2-3, and TRBD2 aligns with 10 junction nucleotides. The CDR3: CASSLGSGRYQETQYF. The sequenced CDR3 bases are TGTGCCAGCAGCTTAGGTAGCGGGAGGTACCAAGAGACG.